The 27 T cell receptor beta chains below come from one sample, sequenced in a study of cytomegalovirus exposure and HLA in healthy donors. Use of 60 Vbeta and 13 Jbeta primers characterized the PCR. The assay was immunoSEQ multiplex PCR, and TCRdb's table has in-frame clones only and misses some. This sample has about 130,000 clones, with about four fifths found just once. The sequenced material came from PBMCs. The receptors were sampled from a middle-aged woman in good health and CMV-seropositive.

The chain recombines TRBV7-9 with TRBJ1-1, with TRBD1 matching 7 bases. The V gene end was trimmed by 2 bases and the J gene end by 10 bases; junction bases not matched to a gene: 7. This CDR3 spans 13 amino acids. Germline lookup yields CDR1 SEHNR and CDR2 FQNEAQ (reference sequence). CDR3 in amino acids: CASSLQQGFGAFF. The CDR3 DNA sequence: TGTGCCAGCAGCTTACAACAGGGGTTTGGAGCTTTCTTT.

The gene calls are TRBV6-1 and TRBJ1-1; D remains unclear. This CDR3 is built from 13 residues. Per germline, CDR1 MNHNS and CDR2 SASEGT. Trimming pared 4 bases from V and 4 bases from J, leaving 10 bases between. CDR3 loop: CASSARGLTEAFF. CDR3 in DNA: TGTGCCAGCAGTGCACGAGGGCTCACTGAAGCTTTCTTT.

V usage is TRBV7-3 and J usage is TRBJ2-7; 10 nucleotides line up with TRBD2. V dropped 3 bases and J dropped 5; count of bases not matched to a gene: 4. The CDR3 has 14 residues. The V gene's germline CDR1 is SGHTA and CDR2 FQGTGA. The CDR3 region is CASSLLAGVNEQYF. The CDR3 DNA follows: TGTGCCAGCAGCTTGCTAGCGGGAGTCAACGAGCAGTACTTC.

The rearrangement uses TRBV15 and TRBJ2-7; tentatively, D is TRBD1 (6 bases). The V end lost 0 bases, the J end lost 3 bases, and 9 bases lay between the germline ends. Per germline, CDR1 LNHNV and CDR2 YYDKDF (reference sequence). CDR3 length: 14 amino acids. The CDR3 reads CATSRDSDSYEQYF. The CDR3 DNA reads as TGTGCCACCAGCAGAGATTCGGACAGCTACGAGCAGTACTTC.

The chain links TRBV2 to TRBJ2-7; 9 bases match TRBD1. The germline CDR1 and CDR2 sequences are SNHLY and FYNNEI. The V segment lost 5 bases and the J segment 1 base; nucleotides outside the gene matches: 6. The CDR3 totals 15 residues. DNA for the CDR3: TGTGCCAGCAGTTCGGACAGGGGTATATCCTACGAGCAGTACTTC. Its translation is CASSSDRGISYEQYF.

The chain uses TRBV6-5 and TRBJ1-2; 9 bases agree with TRBD1. The CDR3 runs to 13 residues. The V gene end was trimmed by 6 bases and the J gene end by 2 bases; junction bases not matched to a gene: 1. Germline V CDR1 and CDR2: MNHEY, SVGAGI. CDR3: CASRGTGNYGYTF. Here the CDR3 DNA reads TGTGCCAGCAGGGGGACAGGGAACTATGGCTACACCTTC.

The genes are TRBV15 and TRBJ2-1, with TRBD2 matching 7 bases. V lost 2 bases, J lost 7 bases, and 11 bases stayed unmatched. From germline, CDR1 is LNHNV and CDR2 YYDKDF (reference sequence). The CDR3 consists of 16 residues. CDR3 sequence (DNA): TGTGCCACCAGCAGACCGGGACTACGGTTGTGGAATGAGCAGTTCTTC. Encoded protein: CATSRPGLRLWNEQFF.

The V gene is TRBV9, the J gene TRBJ1-3; 7 bases are a match to TRBD1. Trimming took 0 bases from V and 0 from J; bases not matched to a gene: 3. The CDR3 spans 16 residues. The germline gives CDR1 SGDLS, CDR2 YYNGEE. The CDR3 DNA reads as TGTGCCAGCAGCGTAGGGAGGGACAGCTCTGGAAACACCATATATTTT. Amino acid sequence: CASSVGRDSSGNTIYF.

Turning to this clone: Other DNA sequences within the sample encode an identical CDR3. V usage is TRBV2 and J usage is TRBJ2-6; weak D call: TRBD1 (5 bases). The germline V gene encodes CDR1 SNHLY and CDR2 FYNNEI. The CDR3 sequence is 15 residues long. V was cut by 3 bases and J by 4 bases, with 10 bases left in between. In nucleotides, the CDR3 is TGTGCCAGCAGTGACAGGGTGTCCGGGGCCAACGTCCTGACTTTC. This codes for CASSDRVSGANVLTF.

The rearrangement uses TRBV6-1 and TRBJ1-2; D is undetermined. The V end lost 8 bases, the J end lost 5 bases, and 12 bases lay between the germline ends. Germline V gives CDR1 MNHNS, CDR2 SASEGT. This CDR3 is 12 amino acids long. The CDR3: CASGSIEYGYTF. The CDR3 DNA sequence: TGTGCCAGCGGTAGTATAGAGTATGGCTACACCTTC.

The chain combines TRBV28 with TRBJ1-5; D unclear. The CDR3 totals 15 residues. CDR1 and CDR2 (germline): MDHEN, SYDVKM. Between the trimmed V and J ends, which lost 2 bases and 2 bases, there was a span of 10 bases. The CDR3 DNA sequence: TGTGCCAGCAGTTTAACGGGTTTGGGCAATCAGCCCCAGCATTTT. Translating it yields CASSLTGLGNQPQHF.

This sequence joins TRBV25-1 and TRBJ2-2, with 9 bases lining up with TRBD1. The germline CDR1 and CDR2 sequences are MGHDK and SYGVNS. The CDR3 contains 16 residues. Germline trimming cut 2 bases from V and 4 bases from J; bases unmatched to any gene: 5. CDR3 residues: CASSETRDRVTGELFF. The CDR3 DNA is TGTGCCAGCAGTGAAACACGGGACAGGGTCACCGGGGAGCTGTTTTTT.

Only one count was recorded for this clone. The chain has TRBV28 and TRBJ2-4; 8 bases agree with TRBD2. This CDR3 has 15 residues. Germline CDR1 reads MDHEN; CDR2 reads SYDVKM. With V trimmed by 3 bases and J by 1 base, 2 bases remained unmatched. CDR3 sequence: CASSFEREAKNIQYF. CDR3 nucleotides: TGTGCCAGCAGTTTCGAGCGGGAGGCCAAAAACATTCAGTACTTC.

This chain uses TRBV7-9 with TRBJ2-7, with 7 bases matching TRBD1. Germline V gene sequence: CDR1 SEHNR, CDR2 FQNEAQ (reference sequence). CDR3 length: 11 residues. The V segment lost 5 bases and the J segment 6 bases; nucleotides outside the gene matches: 1. The CDR3 bases are TGTGCCAGCAGCCCAGGGGGCGAGCAGTACTTC. This translates into CASSPGGEQYF. The entire variable domain, with the rest obtained from reference TRBV7-9 and TRBJ2-7, is as follows: DTGVSQNPRHKITKRGQNVTFRCDPISEHNRLYWYRQTLGQGPEFLTYFQNEAQLEKSRLLSDRFSAERPKGSFSTLEIQRTEQGDSAMYLCASSPGGEQYFGPGTRLTVT.

This clone was seen just once. This chain uses TRBV11-3 with TRBJ2-3; 7 nucleotides align to TRBD2. This CDR3 spans 16 amino acids. Germline CDR1 SGHNT, CDR2 YENEEA. The junction had 11 bases not matched to a gene; V was cut back by 4 bases and J by 4 bases. CDR3 sequence reads: CASSSGRSGTADTQYF. The DNA for the CDR3 is TGTGCCAGCAGCTCTGGTAGGAGCGGGACCGCAGATACGCAGTATTTT.

V gene TRBV2 combines with J gene TRBJ1-2; no reliable D call. This CDR3 is 13 amino acids long. Germline lookup yields CDR1 SNHLY and CDR2 FYNNEI. V was clipped by 10 bases and J by 0 bases, with 12 bases between them. CDR3 sequence reads: CATRGLANYGYTF. CDR3 nucleotides: TGTGCCACGCGAGGCCTAGCTAACTATGGCTACACCTTC. The full variable domain, with the rest looked up from reference TRBV2 and TRBJ1-2, is EPEVTQTPSHQVTQMGQEVILRCVPISNHLYFYWYRQILGQKVEFLVSFYNNEISEKSEIFDDQFSVERPDGSNFTLKIRSTKLEDSAMYFCATRGLANYGYTFGSGTRLTVV.

This chain connects TRBV29-1 to TRBJ2-7; 9 bases align to TRBD1. Germline V gene data show CDR1 as SQVTM and CDR2 as ANQGSEA. This CDR3 is built from 12 residues. Losses at the gene ends were 6 bases for V and 3 bases for J; bases not matched to a gene: 3. CDR3 in amino acids: CSVGTGNYEQYF. CDR3 nucleotides: TGCAGCGTCGGGACAGGGAACTACGAGCAGTACTTC.

The rearrangement uses TRBV28 and TRBJ2-5; 8 positions match TRBD2. The end of the DNA fits TRBJ2-7 better, so the J call may be wrong. The CDR3 sequence is 14 residues long. Germline values: CDR1 MDHEN, CDR2 SYDVKM. CDR3 nucleotide sequence: TGTGCCAGCAGGGACACTAGCGGCTCCTACGAGCAGTACTTC. Its protein product is CASRDTSGSYEQYF.

The chain uses TRBV5-1 and TRBJ2-5; TRBD2 aligns across 9 bases. Germline CDR1 and CDR2: SGHRS and YFSETQ. CDR3 length equals 14 residues. Trimming removed 2 bases from V and 3 bases from J; junction bases left unmatched: 2. The CDR3 sequence is CASSFLAGEETQYF. The CDR3 DNA reads as TGCGCCAGCAGCTTCTTAGCGGGAGAAGAGACCCAGTACTTC.

This chain links TRBV7-3 with TRBJ2-1, with 8 nucleotides matching TRBD2. Per the germline V gene, CDR1 is SGHTA and CDR2 is FQGTGA. The V gene end was trimmed by 0 bases and the J gene end by 7 bases; junction bases not matched to a gene: 8. The CDR3 is made up of 16 amino acids. This chain's CDR3 is CASSLTGTRYLNEQFF. For the CDR3, the DNA is TGTGCCAGCAGCTTAACCGGGACTAGATATTTGAATGAGCAGTTCTTC.

This chain connects TRBV7-9 to TRBJ2-5; possible D gene TRBD2, 6 bases. The CDR3 length is 15 residues. V lost 6 bases and J 5 bases, leaving 19 bases between the germline ends. Per germline, CDR1 SEHNR and CDR2 FQNEAQ (reference sequence). The CDR3 loop is CASRFGKGGTETQYF. Written as DNA, the CDR3 is TGTGCCAGCAGGTTTGGTAAAGGAGGGACGGAGACCCAGTACTTC.

V usage is TRBV4-3 and J usage is TRBJ2-3; maybe TRBD1 (5 bases). Germline CDR1 and CDR2: LGHNA and YSLEER. V was cut by 0 bases and J by 0 bases, with 10 bases left in between. This CDR3 spans 16 amino acids. The CDR3 DNA is TGCGCCAGCAGCCAAGAGACAGACTCTAGCACAGATACGCAGTATTTT. This translates into CASSQETDSSTDTQYF.

The chain is built from TRBV6-5 and TRBJ2-7; 10 bases fit TRBD2. There are 14 residues in the CDR3. The J segment lost 3 bases and the V segment lost 4 bases, leaving 3 bases of the junction unmatched. The germline CDR1 and CDR2 sequences are MNHEY and SVGAGI. Here the CDR3 reads CASSFSGRVYEQYF. CDR3 sequence (DNA): TGTGCCAGCAGTTTCAGCGGGAGGGTCTACGAGCAGTACTTC.

With respect to this clone: At the DNA level, this CDR3 is encoded by other sequences in the same sample as well. The rearrangement joins TRBV9 to TRBJ2-7; a weak D match, TRBD2 (5 bases). The CDR3 is made up of 14 amino acids. From germline, CDR1 is SGDLS and CDR2 YYNGEE. Trimming pared 4 bases from V and 2 bases from J, leaving 13 bases between. CDR3 sequence reads: CASSPEGQPYEQYF. The CDR3 region has the DNA TGTGCCAGCAGCCCCGAGGGTCAACCCTACGAGCAGTACTTC.

The chain carries TRBV10-3 and TRBJ2-5; 7 nucleotides agree with TRBD1. TRBJ2-7 explains the end of the DNA better; the J call may be wrong. CDR1 is ENHRY, CDR2 SYGVKD, per germline. The CDR3 contains 12 residues. The DNA of the CDR3 is TGTGCCATCAGTAAGGGGGCAGACGAGCAGTACTTC. It is translated as CAISKGADEQYF.

The chain has TRBV27 and TRBJ2-7, with no clear D. Per the germline V gene, CDR1 is MNHEY and CDR2 is SMNVEV (reference sequence). The CDR3 runs to 15 residues. Trimming stripped 0 bases from V and 5 bases from J, with 14 bases between. DNA for the CDR3: TGTGCCAGCAGTTTATCGTTATTCGGGTCCCACGAGCAGTACTTC. Amino acid sequence: CASSLSLFGSHEQYF.

The CDR3 DNA is TGTGCCAGCAGCTTAGGCCCTAATGAAAAACTGTTTTTT. It is translated as CASSLGPNEKLFF. The chain joins TRBV7-3 to TRBJ1-4; unclear D gene. Trimming took 2 bases from V and 3 from J, leaving 4 bases between them. Germline values: CDR1 SGHTA, CDR2 FQGTGA. The CDR3 spans 13 residues.